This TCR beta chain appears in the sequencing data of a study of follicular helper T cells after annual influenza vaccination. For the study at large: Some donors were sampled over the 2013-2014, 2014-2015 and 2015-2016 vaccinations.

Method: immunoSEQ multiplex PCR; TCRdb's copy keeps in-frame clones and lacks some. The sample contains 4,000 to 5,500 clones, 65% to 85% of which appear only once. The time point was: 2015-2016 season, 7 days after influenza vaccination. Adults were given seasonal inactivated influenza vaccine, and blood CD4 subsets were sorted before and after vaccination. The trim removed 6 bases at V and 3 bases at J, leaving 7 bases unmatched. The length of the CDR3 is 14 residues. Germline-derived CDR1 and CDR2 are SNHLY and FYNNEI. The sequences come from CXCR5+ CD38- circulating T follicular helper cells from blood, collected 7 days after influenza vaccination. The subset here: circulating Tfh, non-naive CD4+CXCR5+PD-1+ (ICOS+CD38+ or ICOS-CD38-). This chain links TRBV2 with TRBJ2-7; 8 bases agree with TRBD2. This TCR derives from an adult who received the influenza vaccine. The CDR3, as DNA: TGTGCCAGCAGGGGCGCCGGGACTAGCTACGAGCAGTACTTC. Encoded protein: CASRGAGTSYEQYF. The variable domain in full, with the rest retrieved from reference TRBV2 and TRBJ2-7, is EPEVTQTPSHQVTQMGQEVILRCVPISNHLYFYWYRQILGQKVEFLVSFYNNEISEKSEIFDDQFSVERPDGSNFTLKIRSTKLEDSAMYFCASRGAGTSYEQYFGPGTRLTVT.